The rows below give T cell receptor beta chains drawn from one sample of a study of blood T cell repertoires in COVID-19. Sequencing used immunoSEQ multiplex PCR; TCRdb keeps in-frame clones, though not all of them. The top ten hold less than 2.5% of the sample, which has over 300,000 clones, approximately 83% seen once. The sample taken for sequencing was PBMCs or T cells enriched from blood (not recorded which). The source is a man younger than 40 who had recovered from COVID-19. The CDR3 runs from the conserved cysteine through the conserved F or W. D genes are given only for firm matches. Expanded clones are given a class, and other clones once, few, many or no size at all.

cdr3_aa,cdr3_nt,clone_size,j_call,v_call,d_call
CASSLAQGAGGYTF,TGTGCCAGCAGCTTGGCACAGGGGGCCGGTGGCTACACCTTC,.,TRBJ1-2,TRBV5-5,TRBD1
CASSGVGGFDNEQFF,TGTGCCAGCAGCGGAGTCGGGGGGTTTGACAATGAGCAGTTCTTC,.,TRBJ2-1,TRBV5-8,TRBD2
CASSKTVGGSYEQYF,TGTGCCAGCAGTAAGACAGTGGGGGGTTCCTACGAGCAGTACTTC,.,TRBJ2-7,TRBV6-5,.
CSVVGRTGPIYEVAEAFF,TGCAGCGTTGTTGGGAGGACAGGCCCCATTTACGAGGTCGCTGAAGCTTTCTTT,.,TRBJ1-1,TRBV29-1,TRBD1
CASSQQTTGGYGYTF,TGTGCCAGCAGCCAACAGACTACGGGAGGCTATGGCTACACCTTC,.,TRBJ1-2,TRBV4-2,.
CAWSVRGVEGGYTF,TGTGCCTGGAGTGTACGGGGGGTAGAGGGTGGCTACACCTTC,.,TRBJ1-2,TRBV30,.
CATRRDPGVNTEAFF,TGTGCCACCAGGAGAGATCCGGGGGTGAACACTGAAGCTTTCTTT,few,TRBJ1-1,TRBV15,.
CAWSVLVARGGYTF,TGTGCCTGGAGTGTACTAGTGGCCAGGGGTGGCTACACCTTC,few,TRBJ1-2,TRBV30,.
CASSQFQSRGSSYNSPLHF,TGTGCCAGCAGCCAATTTCAGTCCCGGGGTAGCTCCTATAATTCACCCCTCCACTTT,.,TRBJ1-6,TRBV14,.
CASSDDRVGSGELFF,TGCGCCAGCAGCGACGACAGGGTTGGGTCCGGGGAGCTGTTTTTT,.,TRBJ2-2,TRBV5-1,TRBD1
CASSLAVDEVQPQHF,TGTGCCAGCAGCTTGGCGGTAGATGAGGTCCAGCCCCAGCATTTT,.,TRBJ1-5,TRBV5-8,.
CASSEGQGIGANYGYTF,TGTGCCAGCAGCGAGGGACAGGGAATCGGGGCTAACTATGGCTACACCTTC,.,TRBJ1-2,TRBV5-5,TRBD1
CASSLFRTSFGQYF,TGTGCCAGCAGCTTGTTTCGGACATCCTTCGGGCAGTACTTC,.,TRBJ2-7,TRBV5-6,.
CASSSGTDYSYEQYF,TGCGCCAGCAGCTCGGGGACAGATTATTCCTACGAGCAGTACTTC,.,TRBJ2-7,TRBV5-1,TRBD1
CASSLGRPLRQNYGYTF,TGTGCCAGCAGCTTGGGCCGCCCCTTGCGGCAGAACTATGGCTACACCTTC,.,TRBJ1-2,TRBV5-6,.
CASSEDGLSNQPQHF,TGTGCCAGCAGTGAAGACGGACTTAGCAATCAGCCCCAGCATTTT,.,TRBJ1-5,TRBV6-1,.
CASSEQRNTGELFF,TGTGCCAGCAGTGAACAGCGGAATACCGGGGAGCTGTTTTTT,.,TRBJ2-2,TRBV2,.
CASSPTSGGAYNEQFF,TGTGCCAGCTCCCCCACTAGCGGGGGGGCCTACAATGAGCAGTTCTTC,.,TRBJ2-1,TRBV18,TRBD2
CASSGRGLAGGPGRTDTQYF,TGCGCCAGCAGCGGGAGGGGTCTAGCGGGGGGGCCGGGACGCACAGATACGCAGTATTTT,.,TRBJ2-3,TRBV4-1,TRBD2
CASSLINPWQGGNYGYTF,TGTGCCAGCAGTTTAATTAACCCTTGGCAGGGTGGAAACTATGGCTACACCTTC,.,TRBJ1-2,TRBV27,.
CASSPGLDNEQFF,TGTGCCAGCAGCCCGGGACTAGACAATGAGCAGTTCTTC,.,TRBJ2-1,TRBV4-2,TRBD2
CASSLAGRAGGNTEAFF,TGCGCCAGCAGCTTGGCCGGCAGGGCGGGGGGGAACACTGAAGCTTTCTTT,.,TRBJ1-1,TRBV5-1,.
CAISGVMTGASYEQYF,TGTGCCATCAGTGGGGTCATGACAGGGGCCTCCTACGAGCAGTACTTC,.,TRBJ2-7,TRBV10-3,TRBD1
CASSQRVQGRAFF,TGTGCCAGCAGTCAGAGGGTACAGGGGAGGGCTTTCTTT,.,TRBJ1-1,TRBV6-5,TRBD1
CAIRESEVDTQYF,TGTGCCATCAGGGAGTCTGAGGTCGATACGCAGTATTTT,.,TRBJ2-3,TRBV10-3,.
CAISGQGTTEAFF,TGTGCCATCAGTGGACAGGGGACTACTGAAGCTTTCTTT,.,TRBJ1-1,TRBV10-3,TRBD1
CATRTGNQPQHF,TGTGCCACCCGGACAGGCAATCAGCCCCAGCATTTT,.,TRBJ1-5,TRBV10-3,.
CAWSVSGETQYF,TGTGCCTGGAGTGTAAGCGGGGAGACCCAGTACTTC,.,TRBJ2-5,TRBV30,.
CASTSVDEQFF,TGCGCCAGCACCTCGGTGGATGAGCAGTTCTTC,once,TRBJ2-1,TRBV10-2,.
CASSPDSNYGYTF,TGTGCCAGCAGCCCGGACAGTAACTATGGCTACACCTTC,.,TRBJ1-2,TRBV5-4,.
CASSVTNTEAFF,TGTGCCAGCAGTGTCACAAACACTGAAGCTTTCTTT,.,TRBJ1-1,TRBV2,.
CASSLQGVLVGTEAFF,TGTGCCAGCAGCTTACAGGGGGTATTGGTGGGAACTGAAGCTTTCTTT,.,TRBJ1-1,TRBV5-4,TRBD1
CASSRWTGGDYNEQFF,TGTGCCAGCAGCCGCTGGACAGGGGGCGACTACAATGAGCAGTTCTTC,.,TRBJ2-1,TRBV3-1/TRBV3-2,TRBD1
CASSSSGDRNSPLHF,TGTGCCAGCAGTTCATCCGGAGACAGGAATTCACCCCTCCACTTT,once,TRBJ1-6,TRBV6-2/TRBV6-3,.
CASSQDYDSLSYEQYF,TGCGCCAGCAGCCAAGATTACGACAGCTTGTCCTACGAGCAGTACTTC,.,TRBJ2-7,TRBV4-1,.
CASSPLGQGGYEQYF,TGTGCCAGCAGTCCCTTGGGACAGGGGGGCTACGAGCAGTACTTC,.,TRBJ2-7,TRBV27,TRBD1
CASSRTSDRETQYF,TGCGCCAGCAGCAGGACTAGCGACCGGGAGACCCAGTACTTC,.,TRBJ2-5,TRBV5-1,TRBD2
CASSEYGAAGETQYF,TGTGCCAGCAGTGAATATGGGGCGGCAGGAGAGACCCAGTACTTC,.,TRBJ2-5,TRBV25-1,.
CASRDQGASNTGELFF,TGTGCCAGTAGGGATCAGGGGGCCTCTAACACCGGGGAGCTGTTTTTT,.,TRBJ2-2,TRBV19,TRBD1
CASSDVQGEGYGYTF,TGTGCCAGCAGTGATGTCCAGGGCGAAGGCTATGGCTACACCTTC,.,TRBJ1-2,TRBV6-1,.